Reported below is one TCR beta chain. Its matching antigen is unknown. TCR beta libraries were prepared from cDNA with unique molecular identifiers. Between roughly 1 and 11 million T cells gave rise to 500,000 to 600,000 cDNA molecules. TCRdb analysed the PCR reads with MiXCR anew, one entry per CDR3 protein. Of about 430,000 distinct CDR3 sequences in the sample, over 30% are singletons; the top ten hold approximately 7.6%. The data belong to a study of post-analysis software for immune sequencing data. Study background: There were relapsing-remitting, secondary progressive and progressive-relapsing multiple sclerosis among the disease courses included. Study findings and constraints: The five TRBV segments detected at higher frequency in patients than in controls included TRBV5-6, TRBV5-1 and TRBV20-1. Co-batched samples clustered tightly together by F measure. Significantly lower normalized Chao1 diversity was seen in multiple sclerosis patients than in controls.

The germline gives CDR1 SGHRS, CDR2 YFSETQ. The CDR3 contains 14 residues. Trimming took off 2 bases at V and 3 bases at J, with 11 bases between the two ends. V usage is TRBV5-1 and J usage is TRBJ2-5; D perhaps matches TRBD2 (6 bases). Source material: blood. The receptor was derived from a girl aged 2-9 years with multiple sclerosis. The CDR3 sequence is CASSLGGVKETQYF. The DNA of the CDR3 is TGCGCCAGCAGCTTAGGAGGGGTGAAAGAGACCCAGTACTTC.